This T cell receptor (beta chain) originates from a study of T cells after yellow fever vaccination. Notes on the study in general: The booster response re-showed most primary clones: 96% CD4, almost 90% CD8.

This clonotype was seen only a few times. Its target is not known. It was through 5'RACE template switching that TCR cDNA was made, with a universal primer site and UMIs added. TCRdb itself ran the 5' RACE reads through MiXCR, one entry per CDR3 protein. Of tens of thousands of distinct CDR3 sequences in the sample, 7.7% were seen once. Germline V gene sequence: CDR1 KGHDR, CDR2 SFDVKD. With 5 bases clipped from V and 5 bases from J, the junction kept 4 bases outside the gene matches. The CDR3 totals 14 residues. The receptor was isolated from a man younger than 40 who received the YFV17D yellow fever vaccine. The starting material was CD8+ T cells sorted from PBMCs, obtained on the day of the yellow fever booster vaccination. The chain joins TRBV24-1 to TRBJ2-1, with 8 bases lining up with TRBD1. CDR3 region: CATSAQDRDNEQFF. The DNA of the CDR3 is TGTGCCACCAGTGCCCAGGACAGGGACAATGAGCAGTTCTTC.